This TCR beta chain was captured in a study of blood T cell repertoires in COVID-19. Study as a whole: The United States, Italy and Spain supplied acute and convalescent COVID-19 samples. T cells, B-cell-depleted T cells, or PBMCs provided the cDNA or gDNA that served as material.

Enrolled during active infection, Seattle patients were then followed longitudinally. CDR3 length equals 11 residues. Germline loops: CDR1 GTSNPN, CDR2 SVGIG (reference sequence). V lost 6 bases, J lost 6 bases, and 11 bases lay in between. Per the original data handling: Estimation of nucleated cell counts relied on the amplification of reference gene primers. Clones were read by immunoSEQ multiplex PCR, and TCRdb kept only the in-frame ones, dropping some. From that table come the V and J calls and clone size; the DNA was used to work out D and trimming. This table holds 250,000 to 350,000 clones, roughly 90% found once.

Specimen: peripheral blood. V gene TRBV30 combines with J gene TRBJ1-1; D is possibly TRBD1 (6 bases). The sequence was collected from a woman aged 30 to 39 with COVID-19, enrolled during active disease. CDR3 in DNA: TGTGCCTGTCAACGACAGGCTGAAGCTTTCTTT. Amino acid sequence: CACQRQAEAFF. The whole variable domain, remainder taken from reference TRBV30 and TRBJ1-1, is SQTIHQWPATLVQPVGSPLSLECTVEGTSNPNLYWYRQAAGRGLQLLFYSVGIGQISSEVPQNLSASRPQDRQFILSSKKLLLSDSGFYLCACQRQAEAFFGQGTRLTVV.